The T cell receptor beta chain described here comes from a study of CD8 T cells in ankylosing spondylitis. Quantitative molecular-barcoded 5'-RACE generated the TCR beta libraries. TCRdb re-called the 5' RACE reads through MiXCR, storing one row per CDR3 protein. The sample shows 200,000 to 250,000 distinct CDR3 sequences, around 16% of them seen only once. This clonotype came up many times. Its antigen is undetermined. Study-wide points: Within ankylosing spondylitis blood, a TCR beta motif made up of eight highly homologous variants appeared to be characteristic. Disease-associated clones were reportedly significantly overrepresented in matched ankylosing spondylitis synovial fluid. Disease-linked clones were found to be CD8+ and relatively rare in peripheral blood. Both synovial fluid and blood in reactive arthritis had previously been reported to carry some motif variants.

The CDR3 sequence is 18 residues long. Germline-derived CDR1 and CDR2 are LGHNA and YNFKEQ. V dropped 0 bases and J dropped 1; count of bases not matched to a gene: 7. This TCR was sampled from a male donor with ankylosing spondylitis. This chain joins TRBV4-2 and TRBJ2-2; 8 bases fit TRBD2. Sequencing was performed on blood, either unsorted or a sorted T cell fraction (not recorded which). The CDR3 nucleotides read TGTGCCAGCAGCCAAGAGGCCATAGCGGGGATGAACACCGGGGAGCTGTTTTTT. Its translation is CASSQEAIAGMNTGELFF.